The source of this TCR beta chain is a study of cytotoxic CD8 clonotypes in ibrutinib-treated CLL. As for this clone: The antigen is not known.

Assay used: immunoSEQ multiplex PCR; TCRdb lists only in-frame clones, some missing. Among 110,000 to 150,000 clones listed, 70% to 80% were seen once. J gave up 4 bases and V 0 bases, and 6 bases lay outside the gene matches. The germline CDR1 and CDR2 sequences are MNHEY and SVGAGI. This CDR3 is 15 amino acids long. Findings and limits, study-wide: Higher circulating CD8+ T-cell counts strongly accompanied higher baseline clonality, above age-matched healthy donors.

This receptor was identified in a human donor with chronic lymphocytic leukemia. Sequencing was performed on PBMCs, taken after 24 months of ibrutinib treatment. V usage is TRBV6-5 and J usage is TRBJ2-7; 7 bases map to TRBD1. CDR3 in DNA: TGTGCCAGCAGTTACTCGGGACAGCCCCCTTACGAGCAGTACTTC. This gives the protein CASSYSGQPPYEQYF.